The 22 T cell receptor beta chains presented below share a single source sample, sequenced in a study of T-cell reconstitution after alpha-beta-depleted transplantation in children. A TCRbeta library incorporating unique molecular identifiers was prepared. TCRdb re-called the PCR reads with MiXCR, one entry per CDR3 protein. This repertoire shows some 300,000 distinct CDR3 sequences, about 9.4% found once; its top ten account for 2% to 2.5%. The starting material was PBMCs from the stem cell graft donor, obtained from the stem cell graft. These receptor sequences come from a human donor who donated a stem cell graft to a child with acute lymphoblastic leukemia.

This clonotype was seen many times. The chain is built from TRBV5-1 and TRBJ1-6; 7 bases map to TRBD1. V shed 4 bases, J shed 10 bases, and the junction held 8 bases outside the gene matches. CDR3 length: 14 residues. Germline V gene sequence: CDR1 SGHRS, CDR2 YFSETQ. The CDR3 sequence is CASSRGTDESPLHF. The CDR3 coding sequence is TGCGCCAGCAGCCGCGGGACAGATGAGTCACCCCTCCACTTT.

This clonotype was seen many times. The V gene is TRBV12-3 or TRBV12-4, the J gene TRBJ1-1; 7 nucleotides agree with TRBD1. The CDR3 has 14 amino acids. V trimming: 5 bases; J trimming: 3 bases; junction bases outside the gene matches: 6. The CDR3 DNA follows: TGTGCCAGCAGTCTTGACAGGGCGGACACTGAAGCTTTCTTT. It translates to CASSLDRADTEAFF.

This clonotype was counted between two and nine times. The chain couples TRBV7-9 to TRBJ2-4; tentatively, D is TRBD1 (5 bases). The CDR3 runs to 14 residues. V was shortened by 1 base and J by 1 base, with 5 bases between the two germline ends. Germline-derived CDR1 and CDR2 are SEHNR and FQNEAQ (reference sequence). CDR3 DNA sequence: TGTGCCAGCAGCTTAGGACAGGCCAAAAACATTCAGTACTTC. It is translated as CASSLGQAKNIQYF.

This chain connects TRBV10-3 to TRBJ2-7; 8 bases match TRBD2. There are 14 residues in the CDR3. Germline assignment: CDR1 ENHRY and CDR2 SYGVKD. With V trimmed by 6 bases and J by 2 bases, 6 bases remained unmatched. The CDR3 sequence: CAISASAGAYEQYF. The DNA for the CDR3 is TGTGCCATCAGCGCTTCAGCGGGAGCCTACGAGCAGTACTTC.

In this sample, this clonotype turned up many times. This sequence joins TRBV10-3 and TRBJ2-7, with 11 bases matching TRBD1. The germline V gene encodes CDR1 ENHRY and CDR2 SYGVKD. The CDR3 runs 13 residues. The V gene end was trimmed by 6 bases and the J gene end by 6 bases; junction bases not matched to a gene: 4. The CDR3 loop reads CAIRKDRGPEQYF. The CDR3 DNA reads TGTGCCATCAGAAAGGACAGGGGGCCCGAGCAGTACTTC.

This clonotype appeared a few times. The chain couples TRBV6-2 or TRBV6-3 to TRBJ2-7, with a tentative D call TRBD1 (6 bases). Looked up from germline, CDR1 is MNHEY and CDR2 is SVGEGT. The CDR3 is made up of 13 amino acids. The V gene lost 5 bases and the J gene lost 2 bases, with 10 bases spanning the gap. CDR3 sequence: CASSPRQAYEQYF. DNA for the CDR3: TGTGCCAGCAGTCCTCGACAGGCCTACGAGCAGTACTTC.

This clonotype was recorded many times. V and J are TRBV6-5 and TRBJ2-2, with 7 bases that match TRBD2. Germline V CDR1 and CDR2: MNHEY, SVGAGI. The CDR3 sequence is 16 residues long. V shed 6 bases and J 4 bases; nucleotides not matched to a gene: 11. CDR3 in amino acids: CASSTPPGLSTGELFF. CDR3 DNA: TGTGCCAGCAGCACACCCCCGGGACTATCCACCGGGGAGCTGTTTTTT.

The CDR3 nucleotides read TGCGCCAGCAGCTTGGGCAACTCGCAGTTCTTC. Translated, it gives CASSLGNSQFF. This chain connects TRBV5-1 to TRBJ2-1; D is unclear. This CDR3 comprises 11 residues. V lost 0 bases and J 12 bases, leaving 7 bases between the germline ends. The germline V gene has CDR1 SGHRS and CDR2 YFSETQ.

Comments on this clonotype: A much bigger clone sits one base away, suggesting this may be a read error. Likely a read error: the CDR3 ends without its conserved phenylalanine or tryptophan. The CDR3, as DNA: TGCGCCAGCAGCCAAGATTGGACAGGGAACTACAATGAGCAGTTCTAC. Its translation: CASSQDWTGNYNEQFY. The gene calls are TRBV4-3 and TRBJ2-1; the match to TRBD1 covers 8 bases. V lost 0 bases, J lost 3 bases, and 4 bases stayed unmatched. This CDR3 region has 16 residues. Germline V CDR1 and CDR2: LGHNA, YSLEER.

The J gene is TRBJ2-7, the V gene TRBV4-1, with 12 bases aligning to TRBD2. CDR3 length equals 17 residues. V was clipped by 0 bases and J by 4 bases; unmatched bases: 7. CDR1 is MGHRA and CDR2 is YSYEKL in the germline V gene. This CDR3 reads CASSQETSGSYWYEQYF. The CDR3 DNA reads as TGCGCCAGCAGCCAAGAGACTAGCGGGAGCTATTGGTACGAGCAGTACTTC.

This clonotype was seen at least ten times. This chain uses TRBV6-4 with TRBJ2-2, with 7 bases fitting TRBD2. Trimming took 2 bases from V and 4 from J; bases not matched to a gene: 1. The CDR3 spans 14 residues. Germline CDR1 is MRHNA and CDR2 is SNTAGT. This CDR3 is CASSDGRATGELFF. The CDR3 bases are TGTGCCAGCAGTGACGGGAGGGCCACCGGGGAGCTGTTTTTT.

This clonotype was detected a few times. The chain is built from TRBV15 and TRBJ2-5; a possible D gene is TRBD2 (6 bases). The CDR3 sequence is 16 residues long. The V gene's germline CDR1 is LNHNV and CDR2 YYDKDF (reference sequence). The germline V and J ends were trimmed by 5 bases and 5 bases, with 21 bases remaining between them. CDR3 loop: CATSGGTGRSGETQYF. The CDR3 nucleotides are TGTGCCACCAGCGGCGGGACGGGACGATCGGGCGAGACCCAGTACTTC.

This clonotype was picked up many times. The chain joins TRBV24-1 to TRBJ2-3; no clear D gene. The CDR3 is 12 amino acids. Trimming removed 5 bases from V and 6 bases from J, with 8 bases in between. Germline lookup yields CDR1 KGHDR and CDR2 SFDVKD. This CDR3 reads CATSGSRDTQYF. The CDR3 nucleotides are TGTGCCACCAGTGGTTCCAGGGATACGCAGTATTTT.

The chain carries TRBV5-1 and TRBJ2-1, with D perhaps TRBD2 (5 bases). The germline V gene has CDR1 SGHRS and CDR2 YFSETQ. Trimming pared 0 bases from V and 2 bases from J, leaving 12 bases between. This CDR3 region has 16 residues. The CDR3 is CASSLEAGGTYNEQFF. Here the CDR3 DNA reads TGCGCCAGCAGCTTGGAGGCAGGAGGAACCTACAATGAGCAGTTCTTC.

The V gene is TRBV4-1, the J gene TRBJ2-1; D might be TRBD1 or TRBD2, each matching 5 bases. The CDR3 sequence is 16 residues long. V was pared by 4 bases and J by 1 base, with 14 bases between. Germline V gene sequence: CDR1 MGHRA, CDR2 YSYEKL. DNA for the CDR3: TGCGCCAGCAGCCGCCCCGGGACGAGATCCTACAATGAGCAGTTCTTC. The encoded protein is CASSRPGTRSYNEQFF.

This clonotype was counted between two and nine times. The J gene is TRBJ2-7, the V gene TRBV11-2; 14 positions agree with TRBD2. This CDR3 is built from 15 residues. Germline CDR1 SGHAT, CDR2 FQNNGV. J was trimmed by 4 bases and V by 8 bases; bases with no gene match: 7. CDR3 residues: CASRGTSGRPYEQYF. The DNA of the CDR3 is TGTGCCAGCCGCGGGACTAGCGGGAGACCTTACGAGCAGTACTTC.

The V call is TRBV27, the J call TRBJ2-6; D possibly corresponds to TRBD2 (5 bases). CDR3 length: 18 amino acids. Germline V gives CDR1 MNHEY, CDR2 SMNVEV (reference sequence). V lost 4 bases to trimming and J lost 0 bases, with 16 bases between them. CDR3 sequence: CASSSHSPAGSGANVLTF. The CDR3, as DNA: TGTGCCAGCAGTTCACACAGTCCCGCGGGCTCTGGGGCCAACGTCCTGACTTTC.

The chain employs TRBV5-1 and TRBJ2-5, with D possibly matching TRBD1 (5 bases). Trimming stripped 0 bases from V and 4 bases from J, with 16 bases between. CDR3 length equals 16 residues. The germline V gene has CDR1 SGHRS and CDR2 YFSETQ. The CDR3 spells CASSLGGGPARETQYF. In nucleotides, the CDR3 is TGCGCCAGCAGCTTGGGGGGCGGCCCCGCCAGAGAGACCCAGTACTTC.

J is TRBJ2-7 and V is TRBV9, with 7 bases lining up with TRBD1. The trim removed 7 bases at V and 4 bases at J, leaving 8 bases unmatched. The CDR3 is 13 residues long. Germline V gene data show CDR1 as SGDLS and CDR2 as YYNGEE. CDR3 nucleotide sequence: TGTGCCAGCTCCGGGACAGCGGTATACGAGCAGTACTTC. This gives the protein CASSGTAVYEQYF.

The sample holds a few counts of this clonotype. This may be a read error: a much more frequent sequence differs by one nucleotide. The chain couples TRBV7-9 to TRBJ2-1; 11 positions match TRBD2. V lost 1 base, J lost 5 bases, and 1 base stayed unmatched. Germline V CDR1 and CDR2: SEHNR, FQNEAQ (reference sequence). There are 15 residues in the CDR3. The CDR3 bases are TGTGCCAGCAGCTTAGAGGGACTAGCGGACAATGAGCAGTTCTTC. Amino acids: CASSLEGLADNEQFF.

This rearrangement joins TRBV29-1 to TRBJ1-4, with D perhaps TRBD1 (5 bases). The CDR3 length is 13 residues. Per the germline V gene, CDR1 is SQVTM and CDR2 is ANQGSEA. V was pared by 7 bases and J by 15 bases, with 24 bases between. Written as DNA, the CDR3 is TGCAGCGCTACCGGGACCGCCTTCGGGGATTTGTTTTTT. Encoded protein: CSATGTAFGDLFF.

This clonotype has just a few counts. The chain uses TRBV6-1 and TRBJ2-5, with D possibly TRBD2 on 6 matching bases. Germline V gene sequence: CDR1 MNHNS, CDR2 SASEGT. The V end was cut by 6 bases, the J end by 5 bases, with 13 bases between. The CDR3 has 13 amino acids. The CDR3 protein is CASRRGVGETQYF. CDR3 DNA: TGTGCCAGCAGACGCGGGGTCGGGGAGACCCAGTACTTC.